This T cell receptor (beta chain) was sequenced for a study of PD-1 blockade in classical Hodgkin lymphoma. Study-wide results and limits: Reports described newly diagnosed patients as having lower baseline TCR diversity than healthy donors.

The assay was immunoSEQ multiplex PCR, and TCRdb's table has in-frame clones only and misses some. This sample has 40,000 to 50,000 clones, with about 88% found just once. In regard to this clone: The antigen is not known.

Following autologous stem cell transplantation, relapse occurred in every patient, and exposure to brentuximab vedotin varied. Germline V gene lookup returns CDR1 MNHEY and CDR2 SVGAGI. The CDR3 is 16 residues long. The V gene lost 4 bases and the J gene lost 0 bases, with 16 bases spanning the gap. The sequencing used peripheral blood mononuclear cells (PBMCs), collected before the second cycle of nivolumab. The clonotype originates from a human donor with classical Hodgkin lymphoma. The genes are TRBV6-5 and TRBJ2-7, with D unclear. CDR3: CASSSLGLAHSYEQYF. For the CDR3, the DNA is TGTGCCAGCAGTTCCTTGGGATTAGCCCACTCCTACGAGCAGTACTTC.